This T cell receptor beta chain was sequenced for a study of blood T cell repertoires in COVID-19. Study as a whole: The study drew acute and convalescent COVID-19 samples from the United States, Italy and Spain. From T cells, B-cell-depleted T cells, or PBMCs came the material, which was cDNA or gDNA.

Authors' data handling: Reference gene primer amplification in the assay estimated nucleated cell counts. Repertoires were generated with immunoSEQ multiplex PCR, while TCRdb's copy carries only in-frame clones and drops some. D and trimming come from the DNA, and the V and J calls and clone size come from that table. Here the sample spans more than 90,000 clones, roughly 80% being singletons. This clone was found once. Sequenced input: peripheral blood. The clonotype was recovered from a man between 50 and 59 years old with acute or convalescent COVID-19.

The CDR3 protein is CASSPRIGGVNEKLFF. In DNA form, the CDR3 reads TGTGCCAGCAGCCCCAGGATAGGGGGGGTTAATGAAAAACTGTTTTTT. This chain uses TRBV5-8 with TRBJ1-4; possible D gene TRBD1, 6 bases. The V end was cut by 4 bases, the J end by 4 bases, with 17 bases between. This CDR3 has 16 residues. Germline V gene lookup returns CDR1 SGHTS and CDR2 YDEGEE.